This TCR beta chain comes out of a study of cytomegalovirus exposure and HLA in healthy donors. Across the whole study: Approximately 180 million T cells yielded some 100 million unique TCR beta sequences, as an earlier analysis found.

With respect to this clone: What it recognizes is unknown.

Germline CDR1 SGHDT, CDR2 YYEEEE. The CDR3 consists of 14 residues. Trimming removed 3 bases at V and 3 bases at J, with 10 bases between. Overall study findings and caveats: The study recorded over 150 TCR beta chains that were cytomegalovirus-associated.

Primers for the PCR totalled 60 Vbeta and 13 Jbeta. Libraries were prepared by immunoSEQ multiplex PCR; TCRdb keeps only in-frame clonotypes and omits some of them. The sample has about 89,000 clones, around 9.6% seen once. The clonotype was recovered from a man aged 45 to 65 in good health and CMV-seropositive. Sequenced: PBMCs. This chain connects TRBV5-6 to TRBJ1-5; perhaps TRBD1 as D (5 bases). The CDR3 region has the DNA TGTGCCAGCAGCTCCGGGGGTCACAATCAGCCCCAGCATTTT. It specifies CASSSGGHNQPQHF.